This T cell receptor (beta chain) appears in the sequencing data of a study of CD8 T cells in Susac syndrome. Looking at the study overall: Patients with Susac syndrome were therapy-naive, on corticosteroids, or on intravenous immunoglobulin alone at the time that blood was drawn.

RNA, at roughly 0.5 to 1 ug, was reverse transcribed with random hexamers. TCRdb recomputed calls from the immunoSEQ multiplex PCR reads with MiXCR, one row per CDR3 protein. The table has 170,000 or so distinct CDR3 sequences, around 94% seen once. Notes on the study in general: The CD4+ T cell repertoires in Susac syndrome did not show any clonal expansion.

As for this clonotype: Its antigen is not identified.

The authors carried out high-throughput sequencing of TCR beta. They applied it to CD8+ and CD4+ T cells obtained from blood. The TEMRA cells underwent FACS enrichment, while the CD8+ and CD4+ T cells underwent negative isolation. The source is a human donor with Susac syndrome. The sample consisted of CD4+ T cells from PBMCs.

As DNA, the CDR3 is TGTGCCAGCTCACCCAGGGGTGATGGCAATCAGCCCCAGCATTTT. It translates to CASSPRGDGNQPQHF. The V gene is TRBV18, the J gene TRBJ1-5, with TRBD1 as a possible D gene (6 bases). V lost 3 bases and J 2 bases, leaving 11 bases between the germline ends. The CDR3 spans 15 residues. Per germline, CDR1 KGHSH and CDR2 LQKENI.